This entry concerns a single T cell receptor (beta chain). The same CDR3 can be traced to other DNA sequences in this sample. Original data processing: Amplifying reference gene primers gave estimates of nucleated cell counts. Produced via immunoSEQ multiplex PCR; TCRdb's table is partial and in-frame only. D and trimming were read from the DNA, whereas the V and J calls and clone size are those reported in that table. The sample carries approximately 83,000 clones, about 75% recorded once. The sample comes from a study of blood T cell repertoires in COVID-19. Turning to the study itself: Sites in the United States, Italy and Spain provided acute and convalescent COVID-19 samples. In each case, the material was cDNA or gDNA derived from T cells, B-cell-depleted T cells, or PBMCs.

The sequenced material came from peripheral blood. The sequence derives from a woman aged 80 or over with acute or convalescent COVID-19.

DNA of the CDR3: TGTGCCAGCAGCCTATGGGGAGAAACTGAAGCTTTCTTT. It is translated as CASSLWGETEAFF. The chain links TRBV7-2 to TRBJ1-1; D is unresolved. Germline-derived CDR1 and CDR2 are SGHTA and FQGNSA. V lost 5 bases to trimming and J lost 5 bases, with 12 bases between them. CDR3 length equals 13 residues. The complete variable domain, with remaining parts taken from reference TRBV7-2 and TRBJ1-1, reads GAGVSQSPSNKVTEKGKDVELRCDPISGHTALYWYRQSLGQGLEFLIYFQGNSAPDKSGLPSDRFSAERTGGSVSTLTIQRTQQEDSAVYLCASSLWGETEAFFGQGTRLTVV.